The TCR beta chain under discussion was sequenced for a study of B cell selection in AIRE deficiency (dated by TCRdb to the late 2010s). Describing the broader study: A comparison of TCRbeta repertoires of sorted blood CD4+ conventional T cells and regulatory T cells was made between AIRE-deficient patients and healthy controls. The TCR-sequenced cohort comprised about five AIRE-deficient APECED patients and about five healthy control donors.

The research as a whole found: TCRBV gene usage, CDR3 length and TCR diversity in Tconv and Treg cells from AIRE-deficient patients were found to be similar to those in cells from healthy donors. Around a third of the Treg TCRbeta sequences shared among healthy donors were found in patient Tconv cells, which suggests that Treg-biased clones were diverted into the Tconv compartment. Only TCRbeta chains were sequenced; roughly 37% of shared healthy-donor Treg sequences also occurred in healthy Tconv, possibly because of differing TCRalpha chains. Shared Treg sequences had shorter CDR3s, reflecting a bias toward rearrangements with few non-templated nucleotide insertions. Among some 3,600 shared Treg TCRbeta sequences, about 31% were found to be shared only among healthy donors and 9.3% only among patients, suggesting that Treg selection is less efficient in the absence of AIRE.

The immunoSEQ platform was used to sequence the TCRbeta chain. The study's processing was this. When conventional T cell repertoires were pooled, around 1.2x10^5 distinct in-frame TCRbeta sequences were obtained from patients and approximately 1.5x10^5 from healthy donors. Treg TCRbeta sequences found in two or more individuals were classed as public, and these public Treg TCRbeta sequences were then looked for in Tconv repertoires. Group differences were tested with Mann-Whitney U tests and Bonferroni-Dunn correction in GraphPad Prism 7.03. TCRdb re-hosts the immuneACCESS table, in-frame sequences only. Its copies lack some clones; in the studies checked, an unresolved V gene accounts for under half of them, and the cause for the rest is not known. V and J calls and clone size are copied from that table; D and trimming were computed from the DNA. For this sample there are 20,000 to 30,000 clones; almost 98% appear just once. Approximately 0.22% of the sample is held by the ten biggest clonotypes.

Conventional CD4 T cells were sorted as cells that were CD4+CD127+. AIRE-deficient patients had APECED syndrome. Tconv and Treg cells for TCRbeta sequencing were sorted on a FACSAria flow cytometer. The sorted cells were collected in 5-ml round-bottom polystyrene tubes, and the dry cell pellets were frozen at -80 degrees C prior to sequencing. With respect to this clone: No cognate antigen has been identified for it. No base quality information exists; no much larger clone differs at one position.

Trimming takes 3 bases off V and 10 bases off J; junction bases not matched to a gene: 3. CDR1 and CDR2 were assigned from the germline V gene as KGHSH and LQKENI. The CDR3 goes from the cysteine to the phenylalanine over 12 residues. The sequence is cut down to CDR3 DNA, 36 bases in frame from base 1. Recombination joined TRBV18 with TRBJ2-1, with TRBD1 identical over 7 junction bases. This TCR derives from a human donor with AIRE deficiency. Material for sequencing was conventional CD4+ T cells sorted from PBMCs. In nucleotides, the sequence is TGTGCCAGCTCACCCTCGGACAGGGAGCAGTTCTTC. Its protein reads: CASSPSDREQFF.